This T cell receptor beta chain came from a study of shared clonotypes between healthy human individuals. Sequencing was performed with immunoSEQ multiplex PCR; in TCRdb, only in-frame clones are kept and a portion is missing. The sample has about 2.3 million clones, over 85% seen once. Germline-derived CDR1 and CDR2 are SGHVS and FQNEAQ. Germline trimming cut 5 bases from V and 2 bases from J; bases unmatched to any gene: 6. The CDR3 runs 16 residues. This clonotype was obtained from a man between 18 and 29 years old in good health. Some clones in this sample may be carry-over from other donors' samples. The specimen sequenced was naive CD4+ T cells from PBMCs. Subset: CD45RA+ positively selected. J is TRBJ2-1 and V is TRBV7-8; 10 bases line up with TRBD2. DNA of the CDR3: TGTGCCAGCAGCCCCCCCAGCGGGAGGGCCTACAATGAGCAGTTCTTC. It translates to CASSPPSGRAYNEQFF.